This T cell receptor (beta chain) comes out of a study of type 1 regulatory T cells listed by TCRdb under 2021. As for the study more broadly: An in vitro protocol by which a Tr1-enriched, alloantigen-specific CD4 T cell product named T-allo10 was generated was characterized in the study. T-allo10 was being evaluated clinically in patients with hematological malignancies who were receiving allogeneic hematopoietic stem cell transplantation.

This clonotype was counted between two and nine times. Its cognate antigen has yet to be identified. No qualities accompany the bases; no much larger clone lies one base away. CDR1 KGHDR and CDR2 SFDVKD are derived from the germline V gene. V drops 4 bases and J drops 7 bases, leaving 22 bases in between. The CDR3 covers 17 residues, taking in both the cysteine and the phenylalanine. The kept DNA is CDR3 alone, 51 bases in frame from the first base. What the authors observed across the whole study: Compared with non-Tr1 cells, Tr1 cells had a narrower TCR repertoire, and the study took this difference to reflect clonal expansion driven by alloantigen.

The run used an Illumina MiSeq. In TCRdb, the public reads were trimmed at Q25 with fastp and aligned with MiXCR, with productive beta chains retained. When rows share a CDR3 protein, they turn into one entry using the most common DNA and genes. Present in this sample are 70,000 or so distinct CDR3 sequences, less than 25% of which were seen just once. The top ten clones comprise more than 7.5% of the sample. The sequence was collected from a human donor in good health. Sequencing was performed on cultured type 1 regulatory T (Tr1) cells, either the whole culture or a sorted fraction (not recorded which). Taken with the paper, the label for cell subset or site translates to: type 1 regulatory T cells sorted from the T-allo10 product. The V and J genes are TRBV24-1 and TRBJ1-5; the D gene assignment is ambiguous. CDR3 loop: CATSDSTTGFSGQPQHF. The nucleotide sequence reads as follows: TGTGCCACCAGTGACTCAACGACGGGGTTTAGTGGCCAGCCCCAGCATTTT.